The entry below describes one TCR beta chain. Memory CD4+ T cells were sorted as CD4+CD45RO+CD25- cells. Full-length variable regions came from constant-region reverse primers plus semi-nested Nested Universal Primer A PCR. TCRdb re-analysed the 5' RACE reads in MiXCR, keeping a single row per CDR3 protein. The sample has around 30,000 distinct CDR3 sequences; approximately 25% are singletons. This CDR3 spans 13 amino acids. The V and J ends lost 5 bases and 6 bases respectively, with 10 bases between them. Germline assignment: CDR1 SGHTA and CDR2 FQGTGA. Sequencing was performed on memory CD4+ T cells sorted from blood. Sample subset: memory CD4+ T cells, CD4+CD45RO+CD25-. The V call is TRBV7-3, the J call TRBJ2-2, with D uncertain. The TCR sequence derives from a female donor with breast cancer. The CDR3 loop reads CASSQLVSGELFF. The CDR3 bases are TGTGCCAGCAGCCAGTTAGTCTCCGGGGAGCTGTTTTTT.